These 11 T cell receptor beta chains originate from one sample sequenced in a study of blood T cells in healthy people across ages. A J-beta primer mix and a sample-barcoded 5' primer were used in a second PCR of roughly 6 to 11 cycles. TCRdb re-called the 5' RACE reads with MiXCR, one entry per CDR3 protein. In the table there are roughly 800,000 distinct CDR3 sequences, 20% to 30% of which are singletons. The same sample was also used in a study of T cells of mothers and their children.

Sequencing was performed on blood. The receptor source for this set is a boy between 10 and 17 years old in good health.

The chain couples TRBV5-1 to TRBJ1-3; D call uncertain. Trimming pared 0 bases from V and 0 bases from J, leaving 13 bases between. This CDR3 has 17 residues. The germline CDR1 and CDR2 sequences are SGHRS and YFSETQ. The CDR3 region is CASSLAVGPRSGNTIYF. For the CDR3, the DNA is TGCGCCAGCAGCTTGGCCGTGGGCCCGCGCTCTGGAAACACCATATATTTT.

This clonotype turned up a few times. The chain has TRBV11-2 and TRBJ2-5; 7 nucleotides agree with TRBD2. CDR1 SGHAT and CDR2 FQNNGV come from the germline V gene. Trimming at V came to 3 bases and at J to 2 bases, leaving 6 bases not matched to a gene. CDR3 length: 15 residues. This CDR3 is CASSFLLATQETQYF. The CDR3 coding sequence is TGTGCCAGCAGCTTTCTACTAGCGACACAAGAGACCCAGTACTTC.

This clonotype has a handful of counts. The chain employs TRBV27 and TRBJ2-2; tentatively, D is TRBD1 or TRBD2 (6 bases each). The germline V gene has CDR1 MNHEY and CDR2 SMNVEV (reference sequence). CDR3 size: 16 residues. V dropped 0 bases and J dropped 0 bases, with 8 bases sitting between them. In DNA, the CDR3 is TGTGCCAGCAGTTTATCCGGGGGCCCGAACACCGGGGAGCTGTTTTTT. Translation gives CASSLSGGPNTGELFF.

This clonotype was observed a few times. CDR3 sequence: CASRDNQPQHF. The CDR3 DNA reads as TGTGCCAGCAGGGACAATCAGCCCCAGCATTTT. The J gene is TRBJ1-5, the V gene TRBV2; D is ambiguous. The length of the CDR3 is 11 residues. The V gene's germline CDR1 is SNHLY and CDR2 FYNNEI. V lost 6 bases and J 3 bases, leaving 3 bases between the germline ends.

This clonotype has more than one count but fewer than ten. This chain connects TRBV12-5 to TRBJ1-1, with D unresolved. This CDR3 has 15 residues. Germline loops: CDR1 LGHNT, CDR2 FRNRAP. Deletions cut 1 base from V and 1 base from J, with 10 bases between. The chain's CDR3 is CASGLALWGNTEAFF. For the CDR3, the DNA is TGTGCTAGTGGTTTGGCCCTTTGGGGGAACACTGAAGCTTTCTTT.

This clonotype was recorded a few times. The J gene is TRBJ1-2, the V gene TRBV5-1, with 9 nucleotides matching TRBD1. J gave up 1 base and V 4 bases, and 5 bases lay outside the gene matches. Per germline, CDR1 SGHRS and CDR2 YFSETQ. The CDR3 is 15 amino acids. The CDR3 sequence: CASSRRDRVNYGYTF. CDR3 DNA: TGCGCCAGCAGCCGCCGGGACAGGGTTAACTATGGCTACACCTTC.

The gene calls are TRBV18 and TRBJ2-7, with D maybe TRBD1 (5 bases). V lost 5 bases to trimming and J lost 0 bases, with 11 bases between them. Germline values: CDR1 KGHSH, CDR2 LQKENI. The CDR3 runs to 14 residues. The CDR3 sequence is CASSGLGDSYEQYF. The CDR3 coding sequence is TGTGCCAGCTCAGGCCTAGGGGACTCCTACGAGCAGTACTTC.

This clonotype was seen more than once but under ten times. The V gene is TRBV2, the J gene TRBJ2-5; either TRBD1 or TRBD2 may fit D (6 bases each). CDR1 and CDR2 from the germline V gene are SNHLY and FYNNEI. The length of the CDR3 is 15 residues. The germline V and J ends were trimmed by 6 bases and 0 bases, with 14 bases remaining between them. CDR3 in DNA: TGTGCCAGCAGATGGAGGGGGGACTACCAAGAGACCCAGTACTTC. Its translation is CASRWRGDYQETQYF.

This clonotype was detected a few times. The chain carries TRBV4-2 and TRBJ2-7; D is ambiguous. The CDR3 is 15 amino acids. Germline V lookup: CDR1 LGHNA, CDR2 YNFKEQ. V lost 0 bases and J lost 2, with 11 bases in between. CDR3 in DNA: TGTGCCAGCAGCCAAGAGACCCTTAGAGCCTACGAGCAGTACTTC. Translated: CASSQETLRAYEQYF.

This clonotype was observed many times. V usage is TRBV12-3 or TRBV12-4 and J usage is TRBJ1-3; D gene unclear. This CDR3 has 13 residues. V lost 4 bases and J lost 0, with 4 bases in between. CDR3 protein: CASSSYSGNTIYF. CDR3 nucleotide sequence: TGTGCCAGCAGTTCCTACTCTGGAAACACCATATATTTT.

This clonotype has more than one count but fewer than ten. V gene TRBV7-9 combines with J gene TRBJ1-1; D call uncertain. The CDR3 has 12 amino acids. CDR1 and CDR2 from the germline V gene are SEHNR and FQNEAQ (reference sequence). The V end was cut by 2 bases, the J end by 6 bases, with 7 bases between. The CDR3 DNA sequence: TGTGCCAGCAGCTTACAAAGCCCTGAAGCTTTCTTT. Its protein is CASSLQSPEAFF.